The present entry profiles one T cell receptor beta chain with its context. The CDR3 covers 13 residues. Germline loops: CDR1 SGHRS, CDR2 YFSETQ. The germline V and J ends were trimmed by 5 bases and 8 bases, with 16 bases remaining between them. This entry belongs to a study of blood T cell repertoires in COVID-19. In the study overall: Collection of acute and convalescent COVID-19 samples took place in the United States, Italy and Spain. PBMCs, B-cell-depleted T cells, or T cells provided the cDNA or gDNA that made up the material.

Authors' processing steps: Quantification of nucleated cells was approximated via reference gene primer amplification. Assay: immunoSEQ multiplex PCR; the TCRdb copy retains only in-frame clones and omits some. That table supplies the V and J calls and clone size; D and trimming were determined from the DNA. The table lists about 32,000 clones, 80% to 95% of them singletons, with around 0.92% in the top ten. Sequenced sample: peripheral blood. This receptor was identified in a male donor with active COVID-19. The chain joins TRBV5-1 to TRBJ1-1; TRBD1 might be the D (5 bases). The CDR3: CASRWAGGTEAFF. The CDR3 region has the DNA TGCGCCAGCAGATGGGCGGGGGGGACCGAAGCTTTCTTT.